Each of the 32 T cell receptor beta chains below was sequenced from the same sample in a study of blood T cell repertoires in COVID-19. Sequenced by immunoSEQ multiplex PCR; TCRdb stores in-frame clones only, minus some. The sample has 200,000 to 300,000 clones, over 75% seen once. Sequenced: peripheral blood. These receptors originate from a woman aged 50 to 65 with acute or convalescent COVID-19.

This chain links TRBV28 with TRBJ1-4; D perhaps matches TRBD1 (5 bases). Germline V gives CDR1 MDHEN, CDR2 SYDVKM. This CDR3 has 12 residues. Trimming pared 5 bases from V and 6 bases from J, leaving 7 bases between. CDR3 nucleotides: TGTGCCAGCAGTGGGGGGGATGAAAAACTGTTTTTT. Translating it yields CASSGGDEKLFF.

The chain joins TRBV28 to TRBJ2-7; the match to TRBD2 covers 13 bases. Germline-derived CDR1 and CDR2 are MDHEN and SYDVKM. This CDR3 contains 18 residues. V shed 1 base and J 2 bases; nucleotides not matched to a gene: 8. The CDR3, as DNA: TGTGCCAGCAGTTTATACCGGACTAGCGGGAGAAGGGCCTACGAGCAGTACTTC. This encodes CASSLYRTSGRRAYEQYF.

This clone occurred once. J is TRBJ1-5 and V is TRBV2; 9 bases align to TRBD1. The CDR3 is 15 amino acids. Germline V CDR1 and CDR2: SNHLY, FYNNEI. The ends lost 7 bases at V and 7 bases at J; junction bases unmatched: 11. CDR3 nucleotide sequence: TGTGCCAGCACCCAGATGGGACAGGGTGAACAGCCCCAGCATTTT. It codes for CASTQMGQGEQPQHF. Together with reference TRBV2 and TRBJ1-5, the CDR3 gives the full variable domain: EPEVTQTPSHQVTQMGQEVILRCVPISNHLYFYWYRQILGQKVEFLVSFYNNEISEKSEIFDDQFSVERPDGSNFTLKIRSTKLEDSAMYFCASTQMGQGEQPQHFGDGTRLSIL.

V usage is TRBV7-8 and J usage is TRBJ1-6; D is unclear. Germline-derived CDR1 and CDR2 are SGHVS and FQNEAQ. The CDR3 is made up of 15 amino acids. V gave up 5 bases and J gave up 0 bases, with 8 bases separating them. The CDR3 protein is CASSLSSSYNSPLHF. The CDR3 bases are TGTGCCAGCAGCCTGTCTAGCTCCTATAATTCACCCCTCCACTTT. The full variable domain, completed using reference TRBV7-8 and TRBJ1-6, is GAGVSQSPRYKVAKRGQDVALRCDPISGHVSLFWYQQALGQGPEFLTYFQNEAQLDKSGLPSDRFFAERPEGSVSTLKIQRTQQEDSAVYLCASSLSSSYNSPLHFGNGTRLTVT.

V is TRBV27 and J is TRBJ2-2; D unclear. The CDR3 is made up of 12 amino acids. Per the germline V gene, CDR1 is MNHEY and CDR2 is SMNVEV (reference sequence). V was shortened by 9 bases and J by 7 bases, with 12 bases between the two germline ends. The CDR3 bases are TGTGCCAGTTGGCGGCATGTCGGGGAGCTGTTTTTT. As protein: CASWRHVGELFF.

The CDR3 DNA sequence: TGTGCCAGCAGCTCTCCTTTTGGGGGAGGCGGCGCACGGTTCTTC. Amino acids: CASSSPFGGGGARFF. The chain employs TRBV11-2 and TRBJ2-1; TRBD2 is a possible D gene (6 bases). Deletions cut 4 bases from V and 15 bases from J, with 25 bases between. This CDR3 comprises 15 residues. In germline, CDR1 is SGHAT, CDR2 FQNNGV.

V usage is TRBV7-9 and J usage is TRBJ2-7, with D perhaps matching TRBD2 (6 bases). The ends were cut back, 6 bases at V and 5 bases at J, with 14 bases in the middle. The CDR3 contains 13 residues. Germline CDR1 and CDR2: SEHNR and FQNEAQ (reference sequence). The CDR3 DNA reads as TGTGCCAGCAGGGGGGGATCCTACGACGAGCAGTACTTC. Its protein is CASRGGSYDEQYF.

The chain carries TRBV14 and TRBJ2-5; possible D gene TRBD2, 6 bases. CDR1 and CDR2 from the germline V gene are SGHDN and FVKESK. Trimming removed 2 bases from V and 2 bases from J, with 9 bases in between. The CDR3 extends over 14 amino acids. The CDR3 is CASSQLAKQETQYF. The CDR3 DNA follows: TGTGCCAGCAGCCAACTAGCGAAACAAGAGACCCAGTACTTC.

The V and J genes are TRBV10-3 and TRBJ1-1; maybe TRBD1 (5 bases). Per the germline V gene, CDR1 is ENHRY and CDR2 is SYGVKD. This CDR3 contains 18 residues. V gave up 4 bases and J gave up 0 bases, with 21 bases separating them. The CDR3 loop is CAISVGRHRSFMNTEAFF. DNA of the CDR3: TGTGCCATCAGTGTGGGTAGGCACAGGTCCTTCATGAACACTGAAGCTTTCTTT.

The chain links TRBV30 to TRBJ1-5; D perhaps matches TRBD1 (5 bases). Germline CDR1 GTSNPN, CDR2 SVGIG (reference sequence). This CDR3 has 13 amino acids. V gave up 2 bases and J gave up 5 bases, with 10 bases separating them. As DNA, the CDR3 is TGTGCCTGGAGTAGTGGGGGGTATCAGCCCCAGCATTTT. This encodes CAWSSGGYQPQHF.

The chain couples TRBV3-1 (or the pseudogene TRBV3-2) to TRBJ2-1, with 8 bases matching TRBD2. The CDR3 extends over 15 amino acids. Germline CDR1 reads LGHDT; CDR2 reads YNNKEL (reference sequence). Germline trimming cut 0 bases from V and 7 bases from J; bases unmatched to any gene: 5. The CDR3: CASSQDPAGVNEQFF. DNA for the CDR3: TGTGCCAGCAGCCAAGACCCAGCGGGAGTTAATGAGCAGTTCTTC.

V gene TRBV6-5 combines with J gene TRBJ2-1, with D possibly matching TRBD2 (5 bases). The CDR3 extends over 13 amino acids. Germline V lookup: CDR1 MNHEY, CDR2 SVGAGI. Trimming shortened V by 6 bases and J by 7 bases, and 13 bases separated the two germline ends. The CDR3 DNA reads as TGTGCCAGCAGCCAACGCGAGCGGAATGAGCAGTTCTTC. This codes for CASSQRERNEQFF.

The V gene is TRBV15, the J gene TRBJ2-1; TRBD2 agrees at 7 bases. This CDR3 has 15 residues. The ends lost 1 base at V and 7 bases at J; junction bases unmatched: 7. Germline assignment: CDR1 LNHNV and CDR2 YYDKDF (reference sequence). CDR3 nucleotides: TGTGCCACCAGCAGAGTCGGACTAGGTGTAAATGAGCAGTTCTTC. Translation: CATSRVGLGVNEQFF.

This chain joins TRBV9 and TRBJ1-3, with D hard to call. The CDR3 has 15 residues. The germline gives CDR1 SGDLS, CDR2 YYNGEE. Trimming cost V 0 bases and J 2 bases, with 9 bases left between them. The CDR3: CASSVVGAAGNTIYF. CDR3 nucleotide sequence: TGTGCCAGCAGCGTAGTCGGAGCCGCTGGAAACACCATATATTTT.

Concerning this clone itself: The same CDR3 also results from other DNA sequences found in this sample. The V and J genes are TRBV19 and TRBJ2-7; TRBD1 might be the D (5 bases). Germline V gene lookup returns CDR1 LNHDA and CDR2 SQIVND (reference sequence). CDR3 length equals 14 residues. Trimming pared 3 bases from V and 3 bases from J, leaving 12 bases between. CDR3 sequence reads: CASSIGQGGYEQYF. CDR3 sequence (DNA): TGTGCCAGTAGTATCGGCCAGGGCGGCTACGAGCAGTACTTC. Based on the CDR3 plus reference TRBV19 and TRBJ2-7, the full variable domain is DGGITQSPKYLFRKEGQNVTLSCEQNLNHDAMYWYRQDPGQGLRLIYYSQIVNDFQKGDIAEGYSVSREKKESFPLTVTSAQKNPTAFYLCASSIGQGGYEQYFGPGTRLTVT.

The chain links TRBV27 to TRBJ2-1; TRBD2 matches at 12 bases. This CDR3 is 13 amino acids long. Germline-derived CDR1 and CDR2 are MNHEY and SMNVEV (reference sequence). V gave up 9 bases and J gave up 14 bases; unmatched junction bases: 11. CDR3 in amino acids: CASRASGRAGEFF. The CDR3 DNA follows: TGTGCCAGTCGGGCTAGCGGGAGGGCCGGGGAGTTCTTC.

V and J are TRBV4-1 and TRBJ2-6, with 10 bases identical to TRBD1. The ends lost 2 bases at V and 2 bases at J; junction bases unmatched: 9. CDR1 is MGHRA and CDR2 is YSYEKL in the germline V gene. The CDR3 is 19 amino acids. The CDR3 is CASSQQYIGQGAGANVLTF. Written as DNA, the CDR3 is TGCGCCAGCAGCCAACAATACATCGGACAGGGGGCTGGGGCCAACGTCCTGACTTTC.

This clone showed up many times. The CDR3 reads CASSFGNGNTIYF. The CDR3 nucleotides read TGTGCCAGCAGCTTTGGCAATGGAAACACCATATATTTT. The chain links TRBV7-9 to TRBJ1-3; D gene uncertain. The V gene's germline CDR1 is SEHNR and CDR2 FQNEAQ (reference sequence). The CDR3 totals 13 residues. V dropped 3 bases and J dropped 3 bases, with 6 bases sitting between them.

V usage is TRBV9 and J usage is TRBJ1-2; TRBD1 agrees at 7 bases. The germline V gene encodes CDR1 SGDLS and CDR2 YYNGEE. Losses at the gene ends were 4 bases for V and 13 bases for J; bases not matched to a gene: 10. The CDR3 extends over 12 amino acids. The CDR3: CASSTRTGETTF. The CDR3 DNA reads TGTGCCAGCAGCACGCGAACAGGGGAGACCACCTTC.

The gene calls are TRBV11-2 and TRBJ2-3, with TRBD1 matching 7 bases. Per the germline V gene, CDR1 is SGHAT and CDR2 is FQNNGV. This CDR3 has 17 amino acids. V was clipped by 1 base and J by 2 bases; unmatched bases: 9. In DNA form, the CDR3 reads TGTGCCAGCAGCTTAGCTAGACAGGGCCGGGACACAGATACGCAGTATTTT. This codes for CASSLARQGRDTDTQYF.

For the CDR3, the DNA is TGTGCCAGCAGGAGCGGGAGGGCGAACACCGGGGAGCTGTTTTTT. Translating gives CASRSGRANTGELFF. The V gene is TRBV4-2, the J gene TRBJ2-2, with 10 bases aligning to TRBD2. Trimming removed 6 bases from V and 0 bases from J; junction bases left unmatched: 1. Germline CDR1 LGHNA, CDR2 YNFKEQ. The CDR3 sequence is 15 residues long.

The chain carries TRBV28 and TRBJ2-7; 11 bases agree with TRBD1. CDR3 size: 16 residues. The V gene's germline CDR1 is MDHEN and CDR2 SYDVKM. Losses at the gene ends were 6 bases for V and 4 bases for J; bases not matched to a gene: 11. The CDR3 loop is CASSPEPGQGVYEQYF. In DNA, the CDR3 is TGTGCCAGCAGCCCTGAACCGGGACAGGGGGTTTACGAGCAGTACTTC.

The chain recombines TRBV30 with TRBJ1-2; the match to TRBD1 covers 11 bases. V lost 8 bases and J lost 7; bases outside the gene matches: 9. The CDR3 runs 13 residues. Germline assignment: CDR1 GTSNPN and CDR2 SVGIG (reference sequence). The CDR3 DNA reads as TGTGCCGGAGAGGGACAGGGGGTTTCTGGCTACACCTTC. It translates to CAGEGQGVSGYTF.

The V gene is TRBV6-4, the J gene TRBJ2-1; 10 bases line up with TRBD2. CDR3 length equals 15 residues. In germline, CDR1 is MRHNA, CDR2 SNTAGT. The ends lost 5 bases at V and 5 bases at J; junction bases unmatched: 6. In DNA, the CDR3 is TGTGCCAGCAGTCAAGGACTAGCGGAGCACAATGAGCAGTTCTTC. This gives the protein CASSQGLAEHNEQFF.

The chain uses TRBV5-1 and TRBJ1-1; D gene uncertain. Germline values: CDR1 SGHRS, CDR2 YFSETQ. V lost 1 base and J lost 1, with 14 bases in between. The CDR3 consists of 16 residues. The CDR3 is CASSLRLELRNTEAFF. CDR3 in DNA: TGCGCCAGCAGCTTGCGGTTGGAGTTAAGGAACACTGAAGCTTTCTTT.

This clone was found many times. The chain links TRBV28 to TRBJ2-7, with 8 bases aligning to TRBD2. There are 16 residues in the CDR3. The J segment lost 4 bases and the V segment lost 6 bases, leaving 14 bases of the junction unmatched. CDR1 and CDR2 (germline): MDHEN, SYDVKM. The CDR3 spells CASSLMRSGRQYEQYF. The CDR3 DNA reads TGTGCCAGCAGCTTGATGCGGAGCGGGAGACAATACGAGCAGTACTTC.

The V call is TRBV9, the J call TRBJ2-2; the D gene is possibly TRBD1 (5 bases). With 4 bases removed from V and 4 bases from J, the gap between germline ends came to 14 bases. This CDR3 has 15 residues. Germline V gives CDR1 SGDLS, CDR2 YYNGEE. CDR3 in amino acids: CASSTWAGSTGELFF. The CDR3 DNA follows: TGTGCCAGCAGCACCTGGGCAGGGTCCACCGGGGAGCTGTTTTTT.

This chain uses TRBV29-1 with TRBJ2-7; TRBD1 might be the D (7 bases). V was pared by 7 bases and J by 2 bases, with 15 bases between. This CDR3 is built from 13 residues. CDR1 and CDR2 (germline): SQVTM, ANQGSEA. CDR3 amino acids: CSATQGTAYEQYF. CDR3 DNA sequence: TGCAGCGCAACACAGGGGACTGCCTACGAGCAGTACTTC.

The V and J genes are TRBV28 and TRBJ2-3; 7 bases line up with TRBD2. Germline V lookup: CDR1 MDHEN, CDR2 SYDVKM. The J segment lost 8 bases and the V segment lost 4 bases, leaving 15 bases of the junction unmatched. CDR3 size: 16 residues. For the CDR3, the DNA is TGTGCCAGCAGTTCCAGCCAGGCTAGCGGCGTTGGTACGCAGTATTTT. Protein sequence: CASSSSQASGVGTQYF.

This chain uses TRBV6-2 or TRBV6-3 with TRBJ2-6, with D possibly TRBD2 on 6 matching bases. CDR1 and CDR2 (germline): MNHEY, SVGEGT. V lost 4 bases and J lost 0, with 7 bases in between. The CDR3 runs to 15 residues. This CDR3 is CASSFGGSGANVLTF. In DNA, the CDR3 is TGTGCCAGCAGTTTCGGGGGCTCTGGGGCCAACGTCCTGACTTTC.

The chain employs TRBV5-4 and TRBJ1-4; 7 bases fit TRBD1. Germline V gene lookup returns CDR1 SGHNT and CDR2 YYREEE (reference sequence). Germline trimming cut 4 bases from V and 6 bases from J; bases unmatched to any gene: 9. The length of the CDR3 is 15 residues. CDR3 sequence (DNA): TGTGCCAGCAGCACTCGACAGGGTGCGGATGAAAAACTGTTTTTT. Residues: CASSTRQGADEKLFF.

The rearrangement uses TRBV13 and TRBJ2-5; D unclear. The CDR3 consists of 14 residues. V lost 5 bases and J lost 5, with 15 bases in between. Germline V gene data show CDR1 as PRHDT and CDR2 as FYEKMQ (reference sequence). This chain's CDR3 is CASSRKKVGETQYF. In DNA, the CDR3 is TGTGCCAGCAGCCGAAAGAAGGTGGGCGAGACCCAGTACTTC.